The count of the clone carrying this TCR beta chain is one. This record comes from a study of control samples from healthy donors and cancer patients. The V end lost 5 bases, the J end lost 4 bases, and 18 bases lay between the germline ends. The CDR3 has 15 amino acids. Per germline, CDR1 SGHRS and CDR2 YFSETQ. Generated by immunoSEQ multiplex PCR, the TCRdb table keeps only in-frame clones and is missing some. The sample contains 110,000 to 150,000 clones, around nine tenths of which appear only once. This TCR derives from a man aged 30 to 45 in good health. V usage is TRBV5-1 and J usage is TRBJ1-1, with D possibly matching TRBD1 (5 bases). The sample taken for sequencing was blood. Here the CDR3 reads CASRLSPGLATEAFF. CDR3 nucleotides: TGCGCCAGCAGATTGTCCCCGGGGCTGGCCACTGAAGCTTTCTTT.